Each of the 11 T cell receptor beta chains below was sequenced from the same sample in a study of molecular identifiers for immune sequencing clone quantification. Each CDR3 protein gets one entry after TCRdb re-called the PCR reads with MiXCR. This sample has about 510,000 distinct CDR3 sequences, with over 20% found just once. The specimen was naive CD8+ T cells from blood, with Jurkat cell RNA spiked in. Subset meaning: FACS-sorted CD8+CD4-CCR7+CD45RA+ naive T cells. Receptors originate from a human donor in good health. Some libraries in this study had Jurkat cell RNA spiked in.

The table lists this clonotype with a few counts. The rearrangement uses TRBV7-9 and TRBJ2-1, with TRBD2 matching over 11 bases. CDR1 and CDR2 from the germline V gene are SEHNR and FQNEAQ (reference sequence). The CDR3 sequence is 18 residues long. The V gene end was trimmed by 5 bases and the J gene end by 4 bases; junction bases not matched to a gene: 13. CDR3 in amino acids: CASSPPSGTSGPYNEQFF. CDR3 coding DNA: TGTGCCAGCAGCCCACCTTCGGGGACTAGCGGACCTTACAATGAGCAGTTCTTC.

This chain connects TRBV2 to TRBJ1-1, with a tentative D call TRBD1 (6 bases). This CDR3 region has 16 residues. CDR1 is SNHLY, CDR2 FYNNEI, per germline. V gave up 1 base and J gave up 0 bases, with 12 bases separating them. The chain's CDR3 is CASSEEQGRVNTEAFF. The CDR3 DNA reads TGTGCCAGCAGTGAAGAACAGGGCAGGGTGAACACTGAAGCTTTCTTT.

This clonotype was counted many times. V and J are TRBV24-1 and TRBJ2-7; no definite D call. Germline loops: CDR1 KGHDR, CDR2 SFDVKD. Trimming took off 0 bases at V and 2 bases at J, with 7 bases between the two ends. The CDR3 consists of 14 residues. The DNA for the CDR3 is TGTGCCACCAGTGATTTGCACAGCCCCTACGAGCAGTACTTC. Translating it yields CATSDLHSPYEQYF.

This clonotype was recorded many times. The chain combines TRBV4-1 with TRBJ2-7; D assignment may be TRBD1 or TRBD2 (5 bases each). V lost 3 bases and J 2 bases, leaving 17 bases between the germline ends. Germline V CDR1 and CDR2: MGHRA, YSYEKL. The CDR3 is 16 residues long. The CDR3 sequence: CASSHIPTGTPYEQYF. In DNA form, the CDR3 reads TGCGCCAGCAGCCACATTCCTACCGGGACGCCCTACGAGCAGTACTTC.

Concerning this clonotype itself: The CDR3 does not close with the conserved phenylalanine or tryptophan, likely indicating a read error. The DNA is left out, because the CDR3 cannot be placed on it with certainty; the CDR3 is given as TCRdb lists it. The CDR3 reads CASSLGWERYC. The rearrangement joins TRBV6-5 to TRBJ2-7. From its first to its last residue, the CDR3 has 11 amino acids. The germline gives CDR1 MNHEY, CDR2 SVGAGI.

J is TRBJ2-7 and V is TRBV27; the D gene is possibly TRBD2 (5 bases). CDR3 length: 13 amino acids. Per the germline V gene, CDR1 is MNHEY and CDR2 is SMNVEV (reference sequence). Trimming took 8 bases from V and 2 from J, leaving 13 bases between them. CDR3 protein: CASAVARTYEQYF. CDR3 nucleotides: TGTGCCAGCGCGGTAGCGCGGACCTACGAGCAGTACTTC.

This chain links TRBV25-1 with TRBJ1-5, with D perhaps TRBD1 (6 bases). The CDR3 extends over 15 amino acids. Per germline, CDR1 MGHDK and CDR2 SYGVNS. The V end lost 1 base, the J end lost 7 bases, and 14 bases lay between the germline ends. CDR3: CASSEFEGDSQPQHF. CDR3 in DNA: TGTGCCAGCAGTGAATTTGAGGGGGATAGCCAGCCCCAGCATTTT.

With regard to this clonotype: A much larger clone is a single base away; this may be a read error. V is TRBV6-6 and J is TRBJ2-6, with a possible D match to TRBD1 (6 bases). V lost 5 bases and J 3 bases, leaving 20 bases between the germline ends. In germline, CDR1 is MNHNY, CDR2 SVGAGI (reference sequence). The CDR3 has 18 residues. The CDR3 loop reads CASSPPQTGWVGANVLTF. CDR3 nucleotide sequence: TGTGCCAGCAGTCCCCCCCAGACAGGTTGGGTTGGGGCCAACGTCCTGACTTTC.

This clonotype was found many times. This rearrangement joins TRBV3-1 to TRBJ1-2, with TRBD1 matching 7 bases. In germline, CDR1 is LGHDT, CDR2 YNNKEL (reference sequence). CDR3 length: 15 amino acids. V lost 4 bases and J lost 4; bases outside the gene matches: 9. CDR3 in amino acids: CASSRGFGQAYGYTF. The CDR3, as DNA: TGTGCCAGCAGCCGAGGTTTTGGACAGGCCTATGGCTACACCTTC.

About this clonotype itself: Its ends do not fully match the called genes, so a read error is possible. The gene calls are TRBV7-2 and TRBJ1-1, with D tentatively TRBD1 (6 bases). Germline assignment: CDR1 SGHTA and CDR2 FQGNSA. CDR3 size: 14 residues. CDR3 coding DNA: TGTGCCGGCAGCCTCGAGGGGGGCACGGCTGAAGCTTTCTTT. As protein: CAGSLEGGTAEAFF.

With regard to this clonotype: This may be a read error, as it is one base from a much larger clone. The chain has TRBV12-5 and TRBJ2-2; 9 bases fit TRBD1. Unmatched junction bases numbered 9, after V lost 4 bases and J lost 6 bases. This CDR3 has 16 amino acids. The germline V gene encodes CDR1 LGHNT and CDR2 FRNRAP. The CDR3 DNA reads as TGTGCTAGTGGTTCCGGGGGGACAGGGTACGCCGGGGAGCTGTTTTTT. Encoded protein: CASGSGGTGYAGELFF.